These T cell receptor beta chains were read from a single sample in a study of cytomegalovirus exposure and HLA in healthy donors. This table comes from immunoSEQ multiplex PCR, and its TCRdb copy is limited to in-frame clones, with some not included. The listing contains tens of thousands of clones. The sequenced material came from PBMCs. The receptors shown here come from a male donor in good health and CMV-seronegative. Each CDR3 is given without its conserved first and last residue. Each record gives: J gene, V gene, CDR3 protein.

TRBJ2-1,TRBV2,ASSVSSGDYNEQF
TRBJ1-5,TRBV7-2,ASNYDPGQPQH
TRBJ2-3,TRBV27,ASSLRLYTDTQY
TRBJ1-1,TRBV6-5,ASSYSTQGKREAF
TRBJ1-1,TRBV9,ASSGGQPNTEAF
TRBJ2-2,TRBV19,ASSMGVAGMELF
TRBJ2-2,TRBV30,AWGPGGGGNTGELF
TRBJ2-5,TRBV5-1,ASSGGQIQENQY
TRBJ1-5,TRBV28,ASSPDRGRYQPQH
TRBJ1-3,TRBV10-3,ARPADRAGNTIY
TRBJ1-5,TRBV6-1,ASSEALGQGASSNQPQH
TRBJ2-2,TRBV27,ASSRGDSNTGELF
TRBJ2-5,TRBV6-5,ASSTIGQGEETQY
TRBJ2-3,TRBV4-3,ASSQTGGASDTQY
TRBJ2-5,TRBV30,AGSATGGMGETQY
TRBJ1-4,TRBV7-9,ASSLRQGREKLF
TRBJ2-2,TRBV29-1,SVALVVSGASGELF
TRBJ1-2,TRBV18,ASSWTDKNYGYT
TRBJ2-1,TRBV6-5,ASSSGLAVYNEQF
TRBJ2-3,TRBV7-9,ASRRGQGTDTQY
TRBJ1-2,TRBV5-6,ASSKDRGYGYT
TRBJ1-2,TRBV27,ASSLSKWGDGYT